This T cell receptor beta chain was retrieved from a study of OX40 agonist ivuxolimab in advanced cancers. Study-level background: Patients were treated with intravenous ivuxolimab, dosed at 0.01 to 10 mg/kg and infused every 2 weeks. The study enrolled dose-escalation patients with hepatocellular carcinoma, melanoma, renal cell or head and neck cancer. Findings and caveats of the study: The average count of expanded clones was higher among CD8+ T cells than among CD4+. Some patients who did not respond also had low normalized T-cell clonal expansion.

Clones were sequenced by immunoSEQ multiplex PCR, and TCRdb holds only the in-frame ones, with some missing. The sample records some 72,000 clones, less than 95% being singletons. From germline, CDR1 is MGHRA and CDR2 YSYEKL. Trimming took 1 base from V and 0 from J, leaving 6 bases between them. The CDR3 has 14 residues. To note about this clone: Its matching antigen is unknown.

Source: CD4+ or CD8+ T cells sorted from blood, taken in a trial of the OX40 agonist ivuxolimab. This chain joins TRBV4-1 and TRBJ1-1; no clear D gene. The clonotype originates from an adult with an advanced solid tumor such as melanoma, head and neck, liver or kidney cancer. The CDR3 reads CASSQAGVNTEAFF. The CDR3 bases are TGCGCCAGCAGCCAAGCCGGGGTGAACACTGAAGCTTTCTTT.